A few counts support the clone carrying this T cell receptor (beta chain). The target antigen is unknown. The data are from a study of blood T cells in healthy people across ages. Healthy Russian Caucasian donors spanned ages about 6 to 95 years. The CDR3 totals 10 residues. With 5 bases removed from V and 13 bases from J, the gap between germline ends came to 12 bases. Germline V gives CDR1 DFQATT, CDR2 SNEGSKA (reference sequence). Primers used in a second PCR of roughly 6 to 11 cycles were a sample-barcoded 5' primer and a J-beta primer mix. TCRdb independently ran MiXCR on the 5' RACE reads; one entry per CDR3 protein. This sample yields about 800,000 distinct CDR3 sequences, of which 58% are seen a single time; around 22% belongs to the top ten. Study-wide results and caveats: Unknown CMV status may confound age-related changes in expanded clones.

The TCR sequence derives from a man in his thirties or forties in good health. The material sequenced was blood. The gene calls are TRBV20-1 and TRBJ2-1; no clear D gene. CDR3 in DNA: TGCAGTGCTGGCAGCCGGAACCAGTTCTTC. Its protein product is CSAGSRNQFF.